This TCR beta chain was observed in a study of brain T cells in children with intractable seizures. Surgery cases with the highest brain T cell transcript signatures were chosen for sequencing. The assay was immunoSEQ multiplex PCR, and TCRdb's table has in-frame clones only and misses some. The sample records about 76,000 clones, approximately 94% being singletons. This clonotype was obtained from a boy under two years old with tuberous sclerosis and intractable seizures. The sequencing here drew on peripheral blood, taken at surgery.

Here the CDR3 DNA reads TGTGCCAGCAGTGAAGGGAGTTACAATCAGCCCCAGCATTTT. Protein product: CASSEGSYNQPQHF. V and J are TRBV6-1 and TRBJ1-5; D is undetermined. V was trimmed by 1 base and J by 3 bases, leaving 7 bases between them. Germline-derived CDR1 and CDR2 are MNHNS and SASEGT. CDR3 length: 14 residues.